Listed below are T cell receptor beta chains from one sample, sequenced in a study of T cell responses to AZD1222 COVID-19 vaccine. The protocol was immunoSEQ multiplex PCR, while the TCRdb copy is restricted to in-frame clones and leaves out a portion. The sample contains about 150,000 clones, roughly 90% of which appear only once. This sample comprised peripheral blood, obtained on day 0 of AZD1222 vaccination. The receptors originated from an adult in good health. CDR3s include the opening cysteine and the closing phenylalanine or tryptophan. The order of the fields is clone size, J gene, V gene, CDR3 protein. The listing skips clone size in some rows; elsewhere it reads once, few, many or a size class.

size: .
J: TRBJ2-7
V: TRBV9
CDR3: CASSVDRDDGQYF

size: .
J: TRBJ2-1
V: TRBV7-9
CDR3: CASSLDSWGEQFF

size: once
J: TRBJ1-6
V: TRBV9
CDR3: CASSVSSLAYNSPLHF

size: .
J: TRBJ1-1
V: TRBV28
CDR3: CASSLFSDTRGYMNTEAFF

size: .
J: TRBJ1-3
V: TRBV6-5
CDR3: CASWKLQGAGNTIYF

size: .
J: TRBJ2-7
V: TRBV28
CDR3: CASRSAGTGGWYEQYF

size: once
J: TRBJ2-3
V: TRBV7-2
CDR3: CASILMGGTGDTQYF

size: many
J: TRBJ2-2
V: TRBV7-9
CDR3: CASRLRDENTGELFF

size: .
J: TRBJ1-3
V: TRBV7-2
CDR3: CASSLNLGRGVGNTIYF

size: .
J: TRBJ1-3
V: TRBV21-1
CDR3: CASNSGGQNGNTIYF

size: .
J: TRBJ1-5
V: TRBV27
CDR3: CASRKGDRAVQPQHF

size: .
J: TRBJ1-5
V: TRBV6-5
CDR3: CASSSQGGSNQPQHF

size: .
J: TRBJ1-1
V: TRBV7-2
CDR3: CASSLGGQKAFF

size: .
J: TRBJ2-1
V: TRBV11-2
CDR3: CASSLRIGAPEQFF

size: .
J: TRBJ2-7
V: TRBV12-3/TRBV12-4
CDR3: CASSFRHYEQYF

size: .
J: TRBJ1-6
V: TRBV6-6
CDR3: CASSYSDRLRVSPLHF

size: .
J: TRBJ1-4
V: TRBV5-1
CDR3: CASSPGTGGRQSNEKLFF

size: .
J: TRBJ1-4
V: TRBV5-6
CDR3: CASSLSHREGEKLFF